This T cell receptor beta chain originates from a study of cytomegalovirus exposure and HLA in healthy donors. On the study more broadly: An earlier analysis identified 120 million or so unique TCR beta sequences in about 170 million T cells. Tens of millions of unique TCRs, all from HLA-typed donors, were included in an early release of the data.

With regard to this clone: Its specificity is not known.

Whereas donors were nominally healthy upon sampling, unrecorded immune exposures were probable. Study conclusions and caveats: Most TCR sequences proved rare, with some public TCRs found in many donors.

The PCR employed 60 Vbeta primers together with 13 Jbeta primers. Clones were sequenced by immunoSEQ multiplex PCR, and TCRdb holds only the in-frame ones, with some missing. The data contain roughly 180,000 clones, about 80% of them singletons. This sequence originates from a man under 40 in good health and CMV-seronegative. The sample comprised PBMCs.

The CDR3, as DNA: TGTGCCAGCAGCACAGCTACTTGGGAGACTAATGAAAAACTGTTTTTT. It encodes CASSTATWETNEKLFF. The chain is built from TRBV7-6 and TRBJ1-4; D is uncertain. V lost 5 bases to trimming and J lost 2 bases, with 15 bases between them. Germline CDR1 is SGHVS and CDR2 is FNYEAQ. This CDR3 comprises 16 residues.